This passage covers 25 T cell receptor beta chains from one sample sequenced in a study of shared clonotypes between healthy human individuals. Only in-frame clones appear in the TCRdb table, and some are missing; sequencing was by immunoSEQ multiplex PCR. The sample yields over 850,000 clones, 70% to 80% seen once. The sample was memory CD4+ T cells from PBMCs. Subset specified: CD45RA-negative fraction. The receptors were sampled from a man between 18 and 29 years old in good health. Some clones in this sample may be carry-over from other donors' samples.

The count of this clone is one. This chain links TRBV27 with TRBJ2-1, with 10 bases lining up with TRBD2. The V gene's germline CDR1 is MNHEY and CDR2 SMNVEV (reference sequence). This CDR3 is 14 amino acids long. V shed 6 bases, J shed 8 bases, and the junction held 7 bases outside the gene matches. The CDR3 spells CASRSSGSGDEQFF. The CDR3 DNA follows: TGTGCCAGCAGGTCTAGCGGGAGTGGGGATGAGCAGTTCTTC.

This rearrangement joins TRBV5-5 to TRBJ2-7; 7 bases match TRBD1. Germline CDR1 is SGHKS and CDR2 is YYEKEE (reference sequence). V shed 2 bases and J 5 bases; nucleotides not matched to a gene: 13. The CDR3 runs to 16 residues. The DNA for the CDR3 is TGTGCCAGCAGCTTCGTCGTAGGGACAGAGTGGAACGAGCAGTACTTC. Amino acid sequence: CASSFVVGTEWNEQYF.

The V call is TRBV30, the J call TRBJ2-5; D not certain. The CDR3 is 14 residues long. In germline, CDR1 is GTSNPN, CDR2 SVGIG (reference sequence). Trimming stripped 4 bases from V and 1 base from J, with 13 bases between. DNA for the CDR3: TGTGCCTGGACGGGCAGCCTCCCCCAAGAGACCCAGTACTTC. Translation: CAWTGSLPQETQYF. Variable domain in full (rest from reference TRBV30 and TRBJ2-5): SQTIHQWPATLVQPVGSPLSLECTVEGTSNPNLYWYRQAAGRGLQLLFYSVGIGQISSEVPQNLSASRPQDRQFILSSKKLLLSDSGFYLCAWTGSLPQETQYFGPGTRLLVL.

This clone has only one observation. This chain links TRBV12-5 with TRBJ1-2; D remains unclear. The ends were cut back, 2 bases at V and 7 bases at J, with 17 bases in the middle. The CDR3 has 15 residues. CDR1 and CDR2 (germline): LGHNT, FRNRAP. The CDR3 protein is CASGLFGRVGGGYTF. The DNA for the CDR3 is TGTGCTAGTGGTTTGTTCGGCCGAGTAGGTGGTGGCTACACCTTC.

Only one count was recorded for this clone. The V and J genes are TRBV7-3 and TRBJ2-3; TRBD2 is a possible D gene (6 bases). Trimming took off 5 bases at V and 2 bases at J, with 11 bases between the two ends. The CDR3 sequence is 14 residues long. Germline lookup yields CDR1 SGHTA and CDR2 FQGTGA. The CDR3 region has the DNA TGTGCCAGCAGCCCATGGGGGGACACAGATACGCAGTATTTT. It specifies CASSPWGDTDTQYF.

The rearrangement uses TRBV5-1 and TRBJ2-5, with D perhaps TRBD1 or TRBD2 (5 bases each). V was cut by 2 bases and J by 5 bases, with 7 bases left in between. From germline, CDR1 is SGHRS and CDR2 YFSETQ. This CDR3 has 12 residues. The CDR3 DNA sequence: TGCGCCAGCAGCTTCTGGGGGGAGACCCAGTACTTC. The encoded protein is CASSFWGETQYF.

Details on this clone: A single base separates this from a much larger clone, so it may be a read error. The rearrangement joins TRBV7-9 to TRBJ2-5; TRBD1 agrees at 9 bases. The CDR3 loop spans 15 amino acids. CDR1 and CDR2 (germline): SEHNR, FQNEAQ (reference sequence). V was clipped by 3 bases and J by 0 bases; unmatched bases: 2. Written as DNA, the CDR3 is TGTGCCAGCAGCTTCGGGGACAGGGACCAAGAGACCCAGTACTTC. Translation: CASSFGDRDQETQYF.

The chain combines TRBV15 with TRBJ2-1; 7 bases line up with TRBD2. CDR1 and CDR2 (germline): LNHNV, YYDKDF (reference sequence). This CDR3 comprises 16 residues. J lost 7 bases, V lost 0 bases, and 9 bases had no gene match. The CDR3 is CATSREGGRAGNEQFF. The DNA of the CDR3 is TGTGCCACCAGCAGAGAGGGCGGGAGAGCAGGAAATGAGCAGTTCTTC.

The CDR3 spells CSVEEGGNEQYF. The CDR3 nucleotides read TGCAGCGTTGAAGAAGGGGGAAACGAGCAGTACTTC. This chain uses TRBV29-1 with TRBJ2-7; D possibly corresponds to TRBD1 (6 bases). CDR1 is SQVTM, CDR2 ANQGSEA, per germline. V was cut by 0 bases and J by 5 bases, with 8 bases left in between. The CDR3 has 12 residues.

The chain uses TRBV5-1 and TRBJ1-1, with TRBD1 identical over 7 bases. CDR1 and CDR2 from the germline V gene are SGHRS and YFSETQ. J lost 4 bases, V lost 3 bases, and 6 bases had no gene match. The CDR3 runs 14 residues. In DNA, the CDR3 is TGCGCCAGCAGCTCAGCGACAGGGAGCACTGAAGCTTTCTTT. Encoded protein: CASSSATGSTEAFF.

The genes are TRBV19 and TRBJ1-2; no clear D gene. The V gene's germline CDR1 is LNHDA and CDR2 SQIVND (reference sequence). V dropped 3 bases and J dropped 3 bases, with 8 bases sitting between them. The CDR3 runs to 13 residues. CDR3 bases: TGTGCCAGTAGTATGGAGGCGTACTATGGCTACACCTTC. Translated, it gives CASSMEAYYGYTF.

This sequence joins TRBV28 and TRBJ2-5, with 11 nucleotides matching TRBD2. The CDR3 loop spans 17 amino acids. Germline CDR1 and CDR2: MDHEN and SYDVKM. The ends lost 4 bases at V and 4 bases at J; junction bases unmatched: 11. CDR3 protein: CASSSLAGAPSSETQYF. The CDR3 region has the DNA TGTGCCAGCAGTTCACTAGCGGGAGCGCCATCCTCAGAGACCCAGTACTTC.

This CDR3 reads CASSAATVFAEAFF. The CDR3 coding sequence is TGTGCCAGCAGTGCCGCGACAGTTTTCGCTGAAGCTTTCTTT. V usage is TRBV28 and J usage is TRBJ1-1, with D tentatively TRBD1 (5 bases). The CDR3 extends over 14 amino acids. With 5 bases removed from V and 6 bases from J, the gap between germline ends came to 16 bases. Germline V gene sequence: CDR1 MDHEN, CDR2 SYDVKM. Complete variable domain (other parts from reference TRBV28 and TRBJ1-1): DVKVTQSSRYLVKRTGEKVFLECVQDMDHENMFWYRQDPGLGLRLIYFSYDVKMKEKGDIPEGYSVSREKKERFSLILESASTNQTSMYLCASSAATVFAEAFFGQGTRLTVV.

Many counts were recorded for this clone. This CDR3 is also generated by other DNA sequences in the sample. This chain uses TRBV6-5 with TRBJ1-1, with TRBD1 as a possible D gene (6 bases). The CDR3 totals 14 residues. The V gene lost 0 bases and the J gene lost 3 bases, with 8 bases spanning the gap. Germline CDR1 and CDR2: MNHEY and SVGAGI. The DNA for the CDR3 is TGTGCCAGCAGTTACTCGAGGGGGGACACTGAAGCTTTCTTT. Translation gives CASSYSRGDTEAFF.

V usage is TRBV9 and J usage is TRBJ2-1, with D tentatively TRBD1 (6 bases). Between the trimmed V and J ends, which lost 5 bases and 2 bases, there was a span of 11 bases. The CDR3 spans 14 residues. Germline values: CDR1 SGDLS, CDR2 YYNGEE. The CDR3 DNA reads as TGTGCCAGCAGTGCAGGGGCTCCCTACAATGAGCAGTTCTTC. It codes for CASSAGAPYNEQFF.

This chain connects TRBV7-2 to TRBJ2-1; 10 bases line up with TRBD2. With 3 bases clipped from V and 2 bases from J, the junction kept 7 bases outside the gene matches. Germline V lookup: CDR1 SGHTA, CDR2 FQGNSA. The CDR3 has 17 amino acids. The CDR3 nucleotides are TGTGCCAGCAGCTTCCGGACTAGCGGAGCTACCTACAATGAGCAGTTCTTC. It translates to CASSFRTSGATYNEQFF.

The V call is TRBV4-2, the J call TRBJ1-1; 9 nucleotides align to TRBD1. Germline assignment: CDR1 LGHNA and CDR2 YNFKEQ. CDR3 length equals 15 residues. V trimming: 3 bases; J trimming: 0 bases; junction bases outside the gene matches: 2. CDR3 sequence: CASSQRDRVNTEAFF. The CDR3 DNA follows: TGTGCCAGCAGCCAGAGGGACAGGGTGAACACTGAAGCTTTCTTT.

The chain has TRBV28 and TRBJ2-7; 7 positions agree with TRBD2. CDR3 length: 14 residues. Germline loops: CDR1 MDHEN, CDR2 SYDVKM. V shed 5 bases and J 3 bases; nucleotides not matched to a gene: 7. Here the CDR3 reads CASSPLGGSYEQYF. In DNA form, the CDR3 reads TGTGCCAGCAGTCCCCTGGGCGGGAGCTACGAGCAGTACTTC.

V gene TRBV28 combines with J gene TRBJ2-2; tentative D call: TRBD2 (5 bases). CDR1 MDHEN and CDR2 SYDVKM come from the germline V gene. The V and J ends lost 3 bases and 1 base respectively, with 12 bases between them. This CDR3 spans 16 amino acids. CDR3 bases: TGTGCCAGCAGTTTGCCCATGAGCGGGAACACCGGGGAGCTGTTTTTT. Translation gives CASSLPMSGNTGELFF.

The chain is built from TRBV11-3 and TRBJ2-1; tentative D call: TRBD2 (6 bases). Trimming took off 5 bases at V and 3 bases at J, with 11 bases between the two ends. Per the germline V gene, CDR1 is SGHNT and CDR2 is YENEEA. The CDR3 has 14 amino acids. The CDR3: CASSKGSGYNEQFF. Here the CDR3 DNA reads TGTGCCAGCAGCAAGGGTAGCGGCTACAATGAGCAGTTCTTC. Variable domain in full (rest from reference TRBV11-3 and TRBJ2-1): EAGVVQSPRYKIIEKKQPVAFWCNPISGHNTLYWYLQNLGQGPELLIRYENEEAVDDSQLPKDRFSAERLKGVDSTLKIQPAELGDSAVYLCASSKGSGYNEQFFGPGTRLTVL.

The gene calls are TRBV7-9 and TRBJ1-1; D possibly corresponds to TRBD1 (6 bases). The CDR3 runs 15 residues. The germline V and J ends were trimmed by 5 bases and 5 bases, with 18 bases remaining between them. The V gene's germline CDR1 is SEHNR and CDR2 FQNEAQ (reference sequence). In DNA, the CDR3 is TGTGCCAGCAGCCGGAGGGGGGCAGAGGAAACTGAAGCTTTCTTT. Protein: CASSRRGAEETEAFF.

The chain employs TRBV18 and TRBJ1-4; D unresolved. CDR3 size: 12 residues. Germline CDR1 reads KGHSH; CDR2 reads LQKENI. V lost 0 bases and J 6 bases, leaving 2 bases between the germline ends. The CDR3 DNA follows: TGTGCCAGCTCACCACCGGATGAAAAACTGTTTTTT. Amino acids: CASSPPDEKLFF.

The V gene is TRBV30, the J gene TRBJ1-3; maybe TRBD1 (6 bases). Germline values: CDR1 GTSNPN, CDR2 SVGIG (reference sequence). The CDR3 totals 14 residues. The V gene lost 3 bases and the J gene lost 7 bases, with 16 bases spanning the gap. In DNA, the CDR3 is TGTGCCTGGAGGTCGACGGGGGCAGTGAACACCATATATTTT. Amino acids: CAWRSTGAVNTIYF.

This clone has only a few counts. The V gene is TRBV18, the J gene TRBJ1-2; D gene unclear. Germline-derived CDR1 and CDR2 are KGHSH and LQKENI. V was pared by 0 bases and J by 6 bases, with 14 bases between. This CDR3 has 15 residues. CDR3 bases: TGTGCCAGCTCACCACCTAAGGGTGAAGTCGATGGCTACACCTTC. Amino acid sequence: CASSPPKGEVDGYTF.

The chain links TRBV4-2 to TRBJ2-1, with 9 nucleotides matching TRBD2. The CDR3 extends over 16 amino acids. V dropped 3 bases and J dropped 4; count of bases not matched to a gene: 7. Germline loops: CDR1 LGHNA, CDR2 YNFKEQ. CDR3: CASSQKGLAEYNEQFF. Here the CDR3 DNA reads TGTGCCAGCAGCCAGAAGGGACTAGCCGAATACAATGAGCAGTTCTTC.